This T cell receptor beta chain was captured by sequencing in a study of OX40 agonist ivuxolimab in advanced cancers. This clone was seen just once. As yet, its antigen is unknown. TCRdb's copy holds only in-frame clones and misses some; the assay was immunoSEQ multiplex PCR. The sample yields under 80,000 clones, around 87% seen once. Points from the study as a whole: Relatively little clonal expansion, among the lowest observed, appeared in partial responders at 0.1-3.0 mg/kg. The antigen specificity of the peripheral T cells (those that were expanded) was not determined.

This sequence was found in an adult with an advanced solid tumor such as melanoma, head and neck, liver or kidney cancer. This specimen was CD4+ or CD8+ T cells sorted from blood, taken in a trial of the OX40 agonist ivuxolimab.

CDR3 residues: CASSFSGSLSYNEQFF. DNA for the CDR3: TGTGCCAGCAGTTTCAGTGGTTCGCTCTCCTACAATGAGCAGTTCTTC. V usage is TRBV28 and J usage is TRBJ2-1; D not resolved. V was cut by 3 bases and J by 0 bases, with 12 bases left in between. The CDR3 runs 16 residues. Germline CDR1 reads MDHEN; CDR2 reads SYDVKM.